This record looks at one T cell receptor (beta chain) sequence and its context. The record originates from a study of blood T cell repertoires in COVID-19. Across the whole study: COVID-19 samples from acute and convalescent phases originated in the United States, Italy and Spain. Sources were T cells, B-cell-depleted T cells, or PBMCs; the material itself was cDNA or gDNA.

The method was immunoSEQ multiplex PCR; TCRdb's version includes in-frame clones alone and lacks a portion of them. In the table there are approximately 250,000 clones, around 89% of which are singletons. The sample was PBMCs or T cells enriched from blood (not recorded which). The source is a woman in her thirties with acute COVID-19.

CDR3 nucleotide sequence: TGTGCCAGCAGCCTAGCGGGAGACACAGATACGCAGTATTTT. Translating gives CASSLAGDTDTQYF. This rearrangement joins TRBV9 to TRBJ2-3; 10 bases match TRBD2. J was trimmed by 2 bases and V by 4 bases; bases with no gene match: 1. CDR3 size: 14 residues. The germline CDR1 and CDR2 sequences are SGDLS and YYNGEE. The full variable domain, with the rest looked up from reference TRBV9 and TRBJ2-3, is DSGVTQTPKHLITATGQRVTLRCSPRSGDLSVYWYQQSLDQGLQFLIQYYNGEERAKGNILERFSAQQFPDLHSELNLSSLELGDSALYFCASSLAGDTDTQYFGPGTRLTVL.